These 22 T cell receptor beta chains were sequenced from one sample in a study of beta chain features in type 1 diabetes (dated by TCRdb to 2016 to 2019). The method was the immunoSEQ multiplex PCR assay. The entire isolated RNA was reverse transcribed using the High Capacity cDNA Reverse Transcription Kit, and thus expressed TCRB transcripts were sequenced. The clones in this table, taken by TCRdb from immuneACCESS, are in-frame only. Not every clone is retained; where verified, under half of the shortfall comes from an unresolved V gene, and the cause of the rest is unknown. The sample includes more than 120,000 clones, with over 9.5% observed a single time. The ten top clones hold roughly 1.3% of the sample. Sequences were obtained from naive CD4+ T cells from blood. The intended sense of this specimen's cell subset or site label: true naive CD4+ T cells. Receptor source: a man aged 18 to 29 in good health.

The CDR3 protein is CASGLILRGGSDTQYF. The CDR3 DNA sequence: TGTGCTAGTGGTTTGATCCTCCGGGGGGGCTCTGATACGCAGTATTTT. The V call is TRBV12-5, the J call TRBJ2-3; 8 positions agree with TRBD2. The CDR3 consists of 16 residues. With 2 bases clipped from V and 6 bases from J, the junction kept 10 bases outside the gene matches. Germline V gene sequence: CDR1 LGHNT, CDR2 FRNRAP. The complete variable domain, with remaining parts taken from reference TRBV12-5 and TRBJ2-3, reads DARVTQTPRHKVTEMGQEVTMRCQPILGHNTVFWYRQTMMQGLELLAYFRNRAPLDDSGMPKDRFSAEMPDATLATLKIQPSEPRDSAVYFCASGLILRGGSDTQYFGPGTRLTVL.

At least ten counts were recorded for this clone. The chain employs TRBV7-2 and TRBJ2-1; TRBD1 matches at 11 bases. The germline CDR1 and CDR2 sequences are SGHTA and FQGNSA. The V gene end was trimmed by 5 bases and the J gene end by 10 bases; junction bases not matched to a gene: 13. The CDR3 contains 16 residues. CDR3 protein: CASSPSVGQGAGEQFF. The CDR3 bases are TGTGCCAGCAGCCCAAGTGTTGGACAGGGGGCCGGAGAGCAGTTCTTC. The full variable domain, in which reference TRBV7-2 and TRBJ2-1 provide the parts outside the CDR3, is GAGVSQSPSNKVTEKGKDVELRCDPISGHTALYWYRQSLGQGLEFLIYFQGNSAPDKSGLPSDRFSAERTGGSVSTLTIQRTQQEDSAVYLCASSPSVGQGAGEQFFGPGTRLTVL.

This chain connects TRBV6-1 to TRBJ2-7, with D possibly TRBD1 on 7 matching bases. The CDR3 sequence is 14 residues long. V was shortened by 8 bases and J by 4 bases, with 18 bases between the two germline ends. Germline assignment: CDR1 MNHNS and CDR2 SASEGT. The CDR3 nucleotides are TGTGCCAGCGGGTCCAAGGAGGGGGCTTACGAGCAGTACTTC. Translation gives CASGSKEGAYEQYF.

The CDR3 sequence: CASRETGPQHF. CDR3 coding DNA: TGTGCCAGCAGGGAGACCGGGCCCCAGCATTTT. The chain employs TRBV6-1 and TRBJ1-5; D call uncertain. CDR3 length equals 11 residues. V was shortened by 6 bases and J by 9 bases, with 9 bases between the two germline ends. Germline CDR1 is MNHNS and CDR2 is SASEGT.

The rearrangement links TRBV7-2 to TRBJ1-6; D gene uncertain. CDR3 length: 16 amino acids. Germline V gene lookup returns CDR1 SGHTA and CDR2 FQGNSA. V lost 0 bases and J lost 7, with 13 bases in between. CDR3 sequence: CASSLAVIGANSPLHF. CDR3 DNA sequence: TGTGCCAGCAGCTTAGCGGTCATTGGAGCCAATTCACCCCTCCACTTT. The variable domain in full, with the rest retrieved from reference TRBV7-2 and TRBJ1-6, is GAGVSQSPSNKVTEKGKDVELRCDPISGHTALYWYRQSLGQGLEFLIYFQGNSAPDKSGLPSDRFSAERTGGSVSTLTIQRTQQEDSAVYLCASSLAVIGANSPLHFGNGTRLTVT.

In this sample, this clone turned up a few times. The chain uses TRBV7-9 and TRBJ1-4; TRBD1 aligns across 9 bases. The CDR3 runs 18 residues. The trim removed 8 bases at V and 1 base at J, leaving 14 bases unmatched. Germline CDR1 and CDR2: SEHNR and FQNEAQ (reference sequence). The CDR3 sequence is CASGSRPGQGVTNEKLFF. CDR3 in DNA: TGTGCCAGCGGATCACGACCGGGACAGGGTGTAACTAATGAAAAACTGTTTTTT.

On this clone itself: The junction shows a germline mismatch at one end, possibly a read error. V is TRBV6-5 and J is TRBJ2-1; possibly TRBD1 for D (6 bases). This CDR3 has 14 amino acids. CDR1 and CDR2 from the germline V gene are MNHEY and SVGAGI. The CDR3 DNA sequence: TGTGCCAGCAGGGGGGACATGCTGTACAGTGAGCAGTTCTTC. This translates into CASRGDMLYSEQFF.

This chain uses TRBV5-6 with TRBJ2-2, with no clear D. CDR3 size: 13 residues. Germline CDR1 is SGHDT and CDR2 is YYEEEE. Trimming pared 3 bases from V and 3 bases from J, leaving 6 bases between. CDR3 region: CASSSRYTGELFF. CDR3 DNA: TGTGCCAGCAGCTCCCGGTACACCGGGGAGCTGTTTTTT.

The rearrangement links TRBV7-2 to TRBJ2-7; 7 nucleotides align to TRBD2. J lost 6 bases, V lost 1 base, and 9 bases had no gene match. This CDR3 has 15 amino acids. Germline CDR1 and CDR2: SGHTA and FQGNSA. The CDR3 here is CASSLGLAGRGEQYF. Here the CDR3 DNA reads TGTGCCAGCAGCTTAGGTCTAGCAGGGAGGGGCGAGCAGTACTTC.

In this sample, this clone turned up a few times. The chain combines TRBV30 with TRBJ2-3; 7 nucleotides match TRBD2. This CDR3 has 13 residues. Germline V gene lookup returns CDR1 GTSNPN and CDR2 SVGIG (reference sequence). V gave up 8 bases and J gave up 0 bases; unmatched junction bases: 5. This CDR3 is CAQQRGSTDTQYF. The CDR3 DNA reads TGTGCCCAGCAGCGGGGAAGCACAGATACGCAGTATTTT. The full variable domain, rest sourced from reference TRBV30 and TRBJ2-3, is SQTIHQWPATLVQPVGSPLSLECTVEGTSNPNLYWYRQAAGRGLQLLFYSVGIGQISSEVPQNLSASRPQDRQFILSSKKLLLSDSGFYLCAQQRGSTDTQYFGPGTRLTVL.

At least ten counts were recorded for this clone. The chain links TRBV29-1 to TRBJ2-1, with D possibly being TRBD2 (7 bases). V was trimmed by 5 bases and J by 8 bases, leaving 19 bases between them. The CDR3 sequence is 14 residues long. The germline gives CDR1 SQVTM, CDR2 ANQGSEA. The CDR3: CSVNGPRGADEQFF. CDR3 coding DNA: TGCAGCGTTAACGGCCCCCGGGGGGCGGATGAGCAGTTCTTC.

The chain is built from TRBV19 and TRBJ1-5, with unresolved D. The length of the CDR3 is 13 residues. V dropped 5 bases and J dropped 6 bases, with 11 bases sitting between them. Per the germline V gene, CDR1 is LNHDA and CDR2 is SQIVND (reference sequence). This CDR3 is CASSQADVQPQHF. Here the CDR3 DNA reads TGTGCCAGTAGTCAGGCTGATGTTCAGCCCCAGCATTTT.

The V call is TRBV7-2, the J call TRBJ2-5; D unclear. In germline, CDR1 is SGHTA, CDR2 FQGNSA. CDR3 size: 13 residues. The germline V and J ends were trimmed by 1 base and 2 bases, with 5 bases remaining between them. CDR3 loop: CASSLDRQETQYF. For the CDR3, the DNA is TGTGCCAGCAGCTTAGACAGACAAGAGACCCAGTACTTC.

This chain uses TRBV7-2 with TRBJ2-7, with 8 bases identical to TRBD2. The CDR3 spans 16 residues. With 1 base clipped from V and 4 bases from J, the junction kept 9 bases outside the gene matches. Per germline, CDR1 SGHTA and CDR2 FQGNSA. CDR3 DNA sequence: TGTGCCAGCAGCTTAGGGTTCGCGGGGGGTGGTTACGAGCAGTACTTC. Residues: CASSLGFAGGGYEQYF.

The J gene is TRBJ1-5, the V gene TRBV5-1; 8 nucleotides line up with TRBD1. Germline V CDR1 and CDR2: SGHRS, YFSETQ. J lost 9 bases, V lost 4 bases, and 3 bases had no gene match. The CDR3 totals 12 residues. This chain's CDR3 is CASSDGQGPQHF. CDR3 DNA: TGCGCCAGCAGCGATGGACAGGGGCCCCAGCATTTT.

The rearrangement uses TRBV10-3 and TRBJ2-7; 9 bases align to TRBD2. This CDR3 contains 15 residues. The germline V gene has CDR1 ENHRY and CDR2 SYGVKD. V lost 3 bases and J lost 4; bases outside the gene matches: 7. The CDR3 spells CAISEGASGAYEQYF. The CDR3 DNA sequence: TGTGCCATCAGTGAAGGGGCTAGCGGGGCTTACGAGCAGTACTTC.

A few counts support this clone. V is TRBV5-6 and J is TRBJ2-5; D unresolved. Germline CDR1 and CDR2: SGHDT and YYEEEE. Trimming stripped 0 bases from V and 4 bases from J, with 7 bases between. The CDR3 is 13 residues long. This CDR3 reads CASSLAYRETQYF. CDR3 sequence (DNA): TGTGCCAGCAGCTTGGCTTACAGAGAGACCCAGTACTTC.

CDR3 DNA sequence: TGTGCCAGCAGTCGACAACGGGAAGTCAACTATGGCTACACCTTC. Translation gives CASSRQREVNYGYTF. This chain joins TRBV6-5 and TRBJ1-2; D call uncertain. This CDR3 contains 15 residues. Trimming removed 5 bases at V and 2 bases at J, with 15 bases between. In germline, CDR1 is MNHEY, CDR2 SVGAGI.

This chain connects TRBV7-2 to TRBJ1-5, with 8 nucleotides matching TRBD1. The germline V gene has CDR1 SGHTA and CDR2 FQGNSA. The length of the CDR3 is 16 residues. V gave up 2 bases and J gave up 7 bases; unmatched junction bases: 10. The CDR3: CASSLNGQGLSQPQHF. The CDR3 nucleotides read TGTGCCAGCAGCTTAAACGGACAGGGCCTTTCCCAGCCCCAGCATTTT. The variable domain in full, completed from reference TRBV7-2 and TRBJ1-5, reads GAGVSQSPSNKVTEKGKDVELRCDPISGHTALYWYRQSLGQGLEFLIYFQGNSAPDKSGLPSDRFSAERTGGSVSTLTIQRTQQEDSAVYLCASSLNGQGLSQPQHFGDGTRLSIL.

This clone was detected only a few times. The chain combines TRBV7-9 with TRBJ2-2; D uncertain. The V gene lost 8 bases and the J gene lost 2 bases, with 6 bases spanning the gap. This CDR3 region has 12 residues. Germline V gene data show CDR1 as SEHNR and CDR2 as FQNEAQ (reference sequence). CDR3 DNA sequence: TGTGCCAGCCAACTAAACACCGGGGAGCTGTTTTTT. This sequence encodes CASQLNTGELFF.

The chain employs TRBV19 and TRBJ2-7; 7 bases are shared with TRBD1. The CDR3 length is 14 residues. V dropped 6 bases and J dropped 1; count of bases not matched to a gene: 6. CDR1 is LNHDA, CDR2 SQIVND, per germline (reference sequence). CDR3 in amino acids: CASRRQGGSYEQYF. In nucleotides, the CDR3 is TGTGCCAGTAGGAGACAGGGTGGTTCCTACGAGCAGTACTTC.

This clone was seen only a few times. The genes are TRBV5-8 and TRBJ1-6; no clear D gene. Trimming took off 0 bases at V and 9 bases at J, with 10 bases between the two ends. Germline-derived CDR1 and CDR2 are SGHTS and YDEGEE. This CDR3 has 14 residues. The CDR3 DNA reads TGTGCCAGCAGCTTGGAGTACACCAGTTCACCCCTCCACTTT. Translating it yields CASSLEYTSSPLHF.